This section outlines one TCR beta chain sequence together with its context. Its specificity is unknown. Treatment of the sample: oral pan-JAK inhibitor, 5-10 mg twice daily. PBMC-derived CD4+ and CD8+ T cells were sorted. These data come from a study of CD8+ T cells in alopecia areata. Study-level background: Severity was scored as percentage of affected scalp area in treated patients. General observations from the study: Lesional scalp displayed greater clonality than normal scalp, most notably in alopecia totalis/universalis.

The authors extracted RNA and reverse transcribed it into cDNA as the sequencing template. Sequencing used immunoSEQ multiplex PCR; TCRdb keeps in-frame clones, though not all of them. The sample records roughly 120,000 clones, approximately 53% being singletons. V was shortened by 10 bases and J by 3 bases, with 24 bases between the two germline ends. The CDR3 consists of 16 residues. Germline V gives CDR1 WNHNN, CDR2 SYGVQD (reference sequence). Sequenced here: CD4+ T cells sorted from blood, sampled at week 4, from a patient treated with tofacitinib. The chain employs TRBV10-1 and TRBJ1-2; maybe TRBD1 (6 bases). The receptor comes from a human donor with alopecia areata. CDR3 region: CATNPLWRQDDYGYTF. As DNA, the CDR3 is TGCGCCACGAACCCACTCTGGCGACAGGACGACTATGGCTACACCTTC.